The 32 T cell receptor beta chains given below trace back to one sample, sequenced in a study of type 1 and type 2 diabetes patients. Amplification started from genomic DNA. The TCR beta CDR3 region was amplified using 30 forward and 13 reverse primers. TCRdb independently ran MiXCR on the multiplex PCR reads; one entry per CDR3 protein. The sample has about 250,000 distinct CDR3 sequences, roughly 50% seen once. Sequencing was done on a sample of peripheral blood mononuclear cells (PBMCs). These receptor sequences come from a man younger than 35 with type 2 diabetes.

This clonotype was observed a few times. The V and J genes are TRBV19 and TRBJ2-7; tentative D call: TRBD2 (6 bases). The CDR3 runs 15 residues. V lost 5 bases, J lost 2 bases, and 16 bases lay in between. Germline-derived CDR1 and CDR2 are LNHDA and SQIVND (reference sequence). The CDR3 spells CASSFPGLGTYEQYF. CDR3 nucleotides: TGTGCCAGTAGTTTTCCGGGACTGGGGACCTACGAGCAGTACTTC.

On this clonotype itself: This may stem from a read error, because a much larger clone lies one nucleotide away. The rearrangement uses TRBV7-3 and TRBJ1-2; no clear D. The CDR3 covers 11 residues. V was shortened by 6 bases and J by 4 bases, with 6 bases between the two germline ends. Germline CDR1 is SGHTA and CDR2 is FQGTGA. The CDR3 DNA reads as TGTGCCAGCAGTTGGGGCTATGGCTACACCTTC. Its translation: CASSWGYGYTF.

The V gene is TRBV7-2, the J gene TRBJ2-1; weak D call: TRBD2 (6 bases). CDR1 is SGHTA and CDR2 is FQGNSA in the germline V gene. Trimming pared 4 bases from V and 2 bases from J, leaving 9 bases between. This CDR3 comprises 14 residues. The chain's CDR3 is CASSWGLTYNEQFF. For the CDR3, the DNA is TGTGCCAGCAGCTGGGGACTGACCTACAATGAGCAGTTCTTC.

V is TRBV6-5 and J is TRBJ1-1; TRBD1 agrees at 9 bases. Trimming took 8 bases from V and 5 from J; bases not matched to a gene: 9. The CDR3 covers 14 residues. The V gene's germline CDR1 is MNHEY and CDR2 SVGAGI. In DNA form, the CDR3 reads TGTGCCAGCTACCCACAGGGGGCGTTAACTGAAGCTTTCTTT. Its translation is CASYPQGALTEAFF.

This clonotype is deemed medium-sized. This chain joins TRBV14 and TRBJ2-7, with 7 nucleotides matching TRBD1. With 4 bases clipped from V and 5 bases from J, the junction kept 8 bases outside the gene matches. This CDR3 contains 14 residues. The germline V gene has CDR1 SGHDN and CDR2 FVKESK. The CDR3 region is CASSLDRVIDEQYF. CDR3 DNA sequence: TGTGCCAGCAGCCTAGACAGGGTCATCGACGAGCAGTACTTC.

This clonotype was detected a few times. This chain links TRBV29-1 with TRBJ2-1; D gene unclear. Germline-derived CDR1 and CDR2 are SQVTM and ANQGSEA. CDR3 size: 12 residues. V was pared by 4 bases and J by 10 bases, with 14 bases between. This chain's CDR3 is CSVVSSYLEQFF. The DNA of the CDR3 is TGCAGCGTTGTCTCCAGCTACCTCGAGCAGTTCTTC.

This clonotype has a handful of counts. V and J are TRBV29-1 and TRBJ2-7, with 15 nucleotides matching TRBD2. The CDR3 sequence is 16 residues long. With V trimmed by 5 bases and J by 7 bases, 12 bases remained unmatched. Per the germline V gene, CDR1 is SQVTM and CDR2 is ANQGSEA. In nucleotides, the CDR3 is TGCAGCGTTAAGGTTGGACTAGCGGGAGGGCCAGGAGAGCAGTACTTC. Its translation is CSVKVGLAGGPGEQYF.

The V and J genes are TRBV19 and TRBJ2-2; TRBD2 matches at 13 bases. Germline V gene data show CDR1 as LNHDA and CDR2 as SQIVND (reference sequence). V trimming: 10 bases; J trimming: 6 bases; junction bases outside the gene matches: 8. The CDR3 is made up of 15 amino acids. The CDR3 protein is CATELAGGPPGELFF. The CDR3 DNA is TGTGCCACCGAACTAGCGGGGGGGCCACCCGGGGAGCTGTTTTTT.

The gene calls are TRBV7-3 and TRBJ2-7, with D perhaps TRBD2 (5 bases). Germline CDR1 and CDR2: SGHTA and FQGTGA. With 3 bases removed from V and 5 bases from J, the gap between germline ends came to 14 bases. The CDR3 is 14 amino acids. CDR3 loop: CASSFSGGGHEQYF. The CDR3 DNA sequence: TGTGCCAGCAGCTTCTCCGGAGGCGGACACGAGCAGTACTTC.

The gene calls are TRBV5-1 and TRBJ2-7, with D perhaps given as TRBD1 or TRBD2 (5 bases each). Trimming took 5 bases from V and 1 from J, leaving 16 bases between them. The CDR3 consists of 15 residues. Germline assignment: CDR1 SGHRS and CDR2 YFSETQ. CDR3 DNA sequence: TGCGCCAGCAGTTACTTCTCCGGGGCTTCCTACGAGCAGTACTTC. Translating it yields CASSYFSGASYEQYF.

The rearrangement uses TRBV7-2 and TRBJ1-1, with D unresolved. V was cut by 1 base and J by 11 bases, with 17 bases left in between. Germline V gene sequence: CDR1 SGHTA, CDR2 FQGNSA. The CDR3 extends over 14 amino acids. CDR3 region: CTSSLGGFPDEAFF. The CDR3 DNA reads TGTACCAGCAGCTTAGGAGGTTTTCCGGATGAGGCTTTCTTT.

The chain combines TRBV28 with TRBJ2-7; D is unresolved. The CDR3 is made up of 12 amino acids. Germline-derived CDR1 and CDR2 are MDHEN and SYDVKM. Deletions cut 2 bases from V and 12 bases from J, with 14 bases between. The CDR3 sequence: CASSLGGRVPYF. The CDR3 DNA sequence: TGTGCCAGCAGTTTAGGCGGCCGCGTACCGTACTTC.

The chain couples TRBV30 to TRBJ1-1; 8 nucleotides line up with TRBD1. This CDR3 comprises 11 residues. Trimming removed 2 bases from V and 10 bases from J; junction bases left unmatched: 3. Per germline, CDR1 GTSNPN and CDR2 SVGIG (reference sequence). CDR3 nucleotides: TGTGCCTGGAGTTTAGACAGGGGAGCTTTCTTT. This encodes CAWSLDRGAFF.

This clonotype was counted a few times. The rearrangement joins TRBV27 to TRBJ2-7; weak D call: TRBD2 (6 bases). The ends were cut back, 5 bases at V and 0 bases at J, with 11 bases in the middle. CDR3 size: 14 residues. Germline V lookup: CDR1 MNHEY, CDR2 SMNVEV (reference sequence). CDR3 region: CASSKAGLSYEQYF. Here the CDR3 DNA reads TGTGCCAGCAGTAAAGCGGGCCTCTCCTACGAGCAGTACTTC.

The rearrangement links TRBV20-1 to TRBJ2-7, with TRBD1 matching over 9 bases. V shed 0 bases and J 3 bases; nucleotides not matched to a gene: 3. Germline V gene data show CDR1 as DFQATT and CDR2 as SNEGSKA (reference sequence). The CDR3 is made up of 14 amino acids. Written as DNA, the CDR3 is TGCAGTGCTAGAGATGGGGACAGGGTCTACGAGCAGTACTTC. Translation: CSARDGDRVYEQYF.

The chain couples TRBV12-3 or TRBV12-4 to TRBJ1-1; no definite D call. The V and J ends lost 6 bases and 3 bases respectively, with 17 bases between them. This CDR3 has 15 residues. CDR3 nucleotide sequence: TGTGCCAGCAGCGCCCCCTACGACGGGGACACTGAAGCTTTCTTT. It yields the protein CASSAPYDGDTEAFF.

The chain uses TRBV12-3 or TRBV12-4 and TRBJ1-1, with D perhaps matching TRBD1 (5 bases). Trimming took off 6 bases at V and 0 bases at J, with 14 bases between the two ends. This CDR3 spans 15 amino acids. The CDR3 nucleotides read TGTGCCAGCAGCTACAGGTCACCCATGAACACTGAAGCTTTCTTT. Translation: CASSYRSPMNTEAFF.

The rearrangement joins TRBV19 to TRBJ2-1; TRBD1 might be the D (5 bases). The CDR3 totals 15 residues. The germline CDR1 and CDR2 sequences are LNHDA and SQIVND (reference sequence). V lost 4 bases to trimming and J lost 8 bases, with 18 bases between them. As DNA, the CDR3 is TGTGCCAGTAGTACTCGATTCGACAGCTTGGATGAGCAGTTCTTC. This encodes CASSTRFDSLDEQFF.

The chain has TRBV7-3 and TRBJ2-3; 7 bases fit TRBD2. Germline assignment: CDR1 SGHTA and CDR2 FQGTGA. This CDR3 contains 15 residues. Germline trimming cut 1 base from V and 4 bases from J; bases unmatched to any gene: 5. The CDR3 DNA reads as TGTGCCAGCAGCTTAAGCGGGAGCAATGCAGATACGCAGTATTTT. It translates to CASSLSGSNADTQYF.

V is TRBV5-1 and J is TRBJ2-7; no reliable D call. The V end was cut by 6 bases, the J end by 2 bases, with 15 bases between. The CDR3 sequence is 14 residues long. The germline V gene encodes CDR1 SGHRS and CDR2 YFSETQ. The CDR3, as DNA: TGCGCCAGCATGGAAGGACCGGGCCCCTACGAGCAGTACTTC. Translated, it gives CASMEGPGPYEQYF.

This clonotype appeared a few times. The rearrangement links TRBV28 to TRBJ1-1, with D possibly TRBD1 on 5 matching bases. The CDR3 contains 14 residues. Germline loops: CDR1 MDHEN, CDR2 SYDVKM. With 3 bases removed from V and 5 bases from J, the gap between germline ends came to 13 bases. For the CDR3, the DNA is TGTGCCAGCAGTTTCTTCGCGGGGCGGACTGAAGCTTTCTTT. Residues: CASSFFAGRTEAFF. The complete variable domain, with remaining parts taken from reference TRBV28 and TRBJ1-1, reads DVKVTQSSRYLVKRTGEKVFLECVQDMDHENMFWYRQDPGLGLRLIYFSYDVKMKEKGDIPEGYSVSREKKERFSLILESASTNQTSMYLCASSFFAGRTEAFFGQGTRLTVV.

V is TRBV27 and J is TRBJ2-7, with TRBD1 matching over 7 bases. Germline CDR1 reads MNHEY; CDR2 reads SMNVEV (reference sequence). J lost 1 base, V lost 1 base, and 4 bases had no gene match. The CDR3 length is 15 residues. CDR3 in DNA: TGTGCCAGCAGTTTATTTGCGACAGGGTCCTACGAGCAGTACTTC. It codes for CASSLFATGSYEQYF.

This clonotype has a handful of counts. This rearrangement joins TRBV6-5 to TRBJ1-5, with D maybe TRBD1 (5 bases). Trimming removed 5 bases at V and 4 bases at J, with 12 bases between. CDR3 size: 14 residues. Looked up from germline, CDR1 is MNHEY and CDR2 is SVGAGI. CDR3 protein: CASSRGAFNQPQHF. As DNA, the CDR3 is TGTGCCAGCAGTAGAGGGGCCTTTAATCAGCCCCAGCATTTT.

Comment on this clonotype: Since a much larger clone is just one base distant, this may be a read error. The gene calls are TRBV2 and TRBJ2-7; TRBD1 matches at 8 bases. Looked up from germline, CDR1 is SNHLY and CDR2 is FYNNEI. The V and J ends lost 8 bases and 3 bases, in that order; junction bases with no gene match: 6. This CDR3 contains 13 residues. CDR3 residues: CASGGQGVYEQYF. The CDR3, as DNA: TGTGCCAGCGGAGGACAGGGTGTCTACGAGCAGTACTTC.

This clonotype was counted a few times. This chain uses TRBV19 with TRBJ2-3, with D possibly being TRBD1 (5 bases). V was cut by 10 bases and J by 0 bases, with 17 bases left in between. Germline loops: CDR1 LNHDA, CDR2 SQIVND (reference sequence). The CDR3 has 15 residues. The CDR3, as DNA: TGTGCCATTCACCCGACAGATAATAGCACAGATACGCAGTATTTT. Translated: CAIHPTDNSTDTQYF.

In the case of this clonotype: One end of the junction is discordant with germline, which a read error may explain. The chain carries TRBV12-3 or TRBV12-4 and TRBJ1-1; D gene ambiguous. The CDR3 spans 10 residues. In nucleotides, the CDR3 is TGTGCCAGCAGTTTTCCCGCAGAGACGTTT. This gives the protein CASSFPAETF.

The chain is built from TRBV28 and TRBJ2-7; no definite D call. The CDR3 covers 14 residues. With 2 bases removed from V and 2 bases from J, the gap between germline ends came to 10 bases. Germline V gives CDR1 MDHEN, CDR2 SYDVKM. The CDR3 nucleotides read TGTGCCAGCAGTTTAGGCGGACCGACCTACGAGCAGTACTTC. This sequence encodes CASSLGGPTYEQYF. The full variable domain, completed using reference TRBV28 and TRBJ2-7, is DVKVTQSSRYLVKRTGEKVFLECVQDMDHENMFWYRQDPGLGLRLIYFSYDVKMKEKGDIPEGYSVSREKKERFSLILESASTNQTSMYLCASSLGGPTYEQYFGPGTRLTVT.

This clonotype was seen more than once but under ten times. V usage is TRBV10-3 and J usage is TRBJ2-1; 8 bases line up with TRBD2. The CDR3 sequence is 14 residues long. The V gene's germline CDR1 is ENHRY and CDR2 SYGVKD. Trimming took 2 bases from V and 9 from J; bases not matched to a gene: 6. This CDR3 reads CAISEEVAGTEQFF. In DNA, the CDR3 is TGTGCCATCAGTGAGGAAGTAGCGGGAACTGAGCAGTTCTTC.

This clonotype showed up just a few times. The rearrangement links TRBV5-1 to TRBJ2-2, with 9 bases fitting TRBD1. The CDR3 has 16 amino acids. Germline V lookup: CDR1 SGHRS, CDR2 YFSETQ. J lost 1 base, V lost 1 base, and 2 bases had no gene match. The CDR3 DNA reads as TGCGCCAGCAGCTTGTGGGGACAGGGGAACACCGGGGAGCTGTTTTTT. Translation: CASSLWGQGNTGELFF.

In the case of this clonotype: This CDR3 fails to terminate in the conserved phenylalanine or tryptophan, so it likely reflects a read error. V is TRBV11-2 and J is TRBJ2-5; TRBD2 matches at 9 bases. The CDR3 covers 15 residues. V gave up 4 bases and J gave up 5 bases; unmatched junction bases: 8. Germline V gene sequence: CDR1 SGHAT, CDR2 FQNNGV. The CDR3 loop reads CASSYFHGTSETQYL. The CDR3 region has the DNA TGTGCCAGCAGCTACTTCCACGGGACTAGCGAGACCCAGTACCTC.

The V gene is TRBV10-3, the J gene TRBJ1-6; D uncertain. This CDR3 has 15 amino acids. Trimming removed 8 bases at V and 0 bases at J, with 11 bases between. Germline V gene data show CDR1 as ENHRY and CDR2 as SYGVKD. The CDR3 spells CAIGSSGSYNSPLHF. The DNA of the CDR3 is TGTGCCATCGGATCTAGTGGCTCCTATAATTCACCCCTCCACTTT.

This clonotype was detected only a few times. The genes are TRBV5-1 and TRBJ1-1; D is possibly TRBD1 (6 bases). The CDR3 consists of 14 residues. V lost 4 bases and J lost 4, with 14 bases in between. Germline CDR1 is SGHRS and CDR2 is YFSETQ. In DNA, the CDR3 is TGCGCCAGCAGCGATGAAACAGGGTTCACTGAAGCTTTCTTT. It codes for CASSDETGFTEAFF.